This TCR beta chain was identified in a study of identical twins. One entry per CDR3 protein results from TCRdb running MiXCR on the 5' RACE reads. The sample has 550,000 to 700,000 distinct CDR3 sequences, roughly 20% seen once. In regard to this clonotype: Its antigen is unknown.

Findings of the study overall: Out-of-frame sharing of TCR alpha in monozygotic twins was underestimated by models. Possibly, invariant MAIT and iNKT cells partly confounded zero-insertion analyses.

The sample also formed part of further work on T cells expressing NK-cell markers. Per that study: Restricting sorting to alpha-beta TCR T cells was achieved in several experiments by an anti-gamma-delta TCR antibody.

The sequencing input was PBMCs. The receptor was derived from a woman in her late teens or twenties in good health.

CDR3 amino acids: CASSEYPSHEQFF. The CDR3 nucleotides read TGTGCCAGCAGTGAATATCCCAGCCATGAGCAGTTCTTC. The rearrangement links TRBV25-1 to TRBJ2-1; D is unresolved. Trimming took off 0 bases at V and 8 bases at J, with 8 bases between the two ends. Looked up from germline, CDR1 is MGHDK and CDR2 is SYGVNS. There are 13 residues in the CDR3.